Described below is a single T cell receptor beta chain sequence and its context. The record originates from a study of spatial heterogeneity in lung cancer. Overall study context: Raw-read counts averaged over ten per unique TCR and UMI combination.

V lost 11 bases and J 0 bases, leaving 15 bases between the germline ends. The CDR3 loop spans 14 amino acids. CDR1 is LNHNV and CDR2 is YYDKDF in the germline V gene (reference sequence). One entry per CDR3 protein results from TCRdb running MiXCR on the 5' RACE reads. This sample has about 120,000 distinct CDR3 sequences, with 12% found just once. The time point here: blood at routine non-recurrence follow-up after resection. Whole RNA from tumor, nontumor lung or frozen PBMC was sequenced unsorted. This receptor was identified in a male donor with early-stage non-small cell lung cancer. The specimen comprised PBMCs, sampled at follow-up. The chain employs TRBV15 and TRBJ2-3, with a tentative D call TRBD2 (6 bases). The CDR3 sequence is CAVQPGLSTDTQYF. The CDR3 bases are TGTGCCGTGCAACCGGGACTCAGCACAGATACGCAGTATTTT.